Listed here is a single T cell receptor beta chain. As yet, its antigen is unknown. The CDR3 spans 18 residues. Trimming took 0 bases from V and 1 from J, leaving 16 bases between them. Germline CDR1 reads LNHNV; CDR2 reads YYDKDF (reference sequence). The data originate from a study of CD8+ T cells in alopecia areata. Whole-study findings and limits: Association of baseline CD8+ expansion with response is uncertain owing to one nonresponder.

Treatment of the sample: oral pan-JAK inhibitor, 5-10 mg twice daily. Sequencing relied on a cDNA template that was reverse transcribed from extracted RNA. Assay used: immunoSEQ multiplex PCR; TCRdb lists only in-frame clones, some missing. The table lists 60,000 to 85,000 clones, around 66% of them singletons, with 20% to 25% in the top ten. The chain is built from TRBV15 and TRBJ2-1, with D possibly being TRBD1 (5 bases). This specimen consisted of CD8+ T cells sorted from blood, obtained at week 24, from a patient treated with tofacitinib. The origin of this receptor is a human donor with alopecia areata. CDR3 coding DNA: TGTGCCACCAGCAGAGATTACTTCCAGGGTGGTTCCTACAATGAGCAGTTCTTC. This gives the protein CATSRDYFQGGSYNEQFF.